This paragraph covers one TCR beta chain sequence. Its antigen is as yet unknown. The sample is drawn from a study of T cell responses to AZD1222 COVID-19 vaccine. In the study overall: Timing groups of about 4 and about 12 weeks for second doses were pooled. Whole-study findings and limits: Donors skewed white British and female; clonal diversity was possibly underestimated.

TCRdb keeps only in-frame clones here, not all; method: immunoSEQ multiplex PCR. The sample has roughly 150,000 clones; roughly nine tenths are singletons. The CDR3 consists of 17 residues. The germline V and J ends were trimmed by 6 bases and 0 bases, with 21 bases remaining between them. Looked up from germline, CDR1 is KGHSH and CDR2 is LQKENI. The sequencing used peripheral blood, collected on day 0 of AZD1222 vaccination. This sequence joins TRBV18 and TRBJ2-7; possible D gene TRBD1, 6 bases. The TCR sequence derives from an adult in good health. The CDR3 region is CASSVDRPGLVSYEQYF. CDR3 DNA sequence: TGTGCCAGCTCTGTTGACAGGCCTGGTCTAGTCTCCTACGAGCAGTACTTC.